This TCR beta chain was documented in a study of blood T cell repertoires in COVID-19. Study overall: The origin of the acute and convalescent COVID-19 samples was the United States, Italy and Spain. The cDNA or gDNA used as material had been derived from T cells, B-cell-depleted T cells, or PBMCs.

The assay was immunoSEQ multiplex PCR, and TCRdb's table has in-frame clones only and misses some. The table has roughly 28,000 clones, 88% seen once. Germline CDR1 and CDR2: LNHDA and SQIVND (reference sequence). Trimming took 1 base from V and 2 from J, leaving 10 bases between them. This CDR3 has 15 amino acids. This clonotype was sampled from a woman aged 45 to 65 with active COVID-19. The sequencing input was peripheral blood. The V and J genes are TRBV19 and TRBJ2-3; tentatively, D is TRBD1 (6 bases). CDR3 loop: CASSIARDTTDTQYF. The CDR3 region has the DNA TGTGCCAGTAGTATAGCCCGGGACACCACAGATACGCAGTATTTT.